Included here is one T cell receptor (beta chain) sequence, with context. As yet, its antigen is unknown. The sample comes from a study of T cells in Graves' hyperthyroidism and ophthalmopathy. Amplification of TCR beta CDR3 regions was performed using RNA transcripts as template. RT-PCR in the first round (using the HTBI primer set) targeted the TCR CDR3. TCRdb redid the calling of the multiplex PCR reads with MiXCR, one entry per CDR3 protein. The sample consists of over 500,000 distinct CDR3 sequences, roughly 15% of them appearing once. Germline assignment: CDR1 LNHDA and CDR2 SQIVND (reference sequence). The V gene lost 5 bases and the J gene lost 1 base, with 11 bases spanning the gap. The CDR3 sequence is 15 residues long. Patients showing uncontrolled infection, other autoimmune disease, pregnancy or lactation were ineligible. On the basis of clinical symptoms, serum thyroxine and TRAb, thyroid ultrasound and orbital computed tomography, diagnoses were made.

General study findings and limits: Ophthalmopathy onset followed model prediction by a median around 6.6 months.

The receptor was isolated from a woman aged 40-49 years with Graves' hyperthyroidism. The V gene is TRBV19, the J gene TRBJ2-2, with no clear D. The sequenced material came from blood. The CDR3 region has the DNA TGTGCCAGTAGTGGGGTGGAAGGGAACACCGGGGAGCTGTTTTTT. Translation: CASSGVEGNTGELFF.